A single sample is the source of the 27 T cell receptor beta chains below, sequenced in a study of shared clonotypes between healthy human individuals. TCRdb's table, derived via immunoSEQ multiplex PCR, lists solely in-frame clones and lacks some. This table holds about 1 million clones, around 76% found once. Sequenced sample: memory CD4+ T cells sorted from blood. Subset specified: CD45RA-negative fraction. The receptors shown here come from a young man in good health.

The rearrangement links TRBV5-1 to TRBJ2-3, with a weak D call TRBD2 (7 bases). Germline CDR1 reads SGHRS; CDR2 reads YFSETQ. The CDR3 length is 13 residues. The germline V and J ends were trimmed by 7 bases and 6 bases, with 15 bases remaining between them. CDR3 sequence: CASRRGPLDTQYF. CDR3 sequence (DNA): TGCGCCAGCCGGCGGGGGCCCCTCGATACGCAGTATTTT.

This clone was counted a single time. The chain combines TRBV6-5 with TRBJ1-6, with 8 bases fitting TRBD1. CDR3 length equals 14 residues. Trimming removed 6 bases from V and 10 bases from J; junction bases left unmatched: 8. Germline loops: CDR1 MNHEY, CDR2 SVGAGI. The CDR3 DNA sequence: TGTGCCAGCAGGAAGACAGGGGTGAGCTCACCCCTCCACTTT. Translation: CASRKTGVSSPLHF.

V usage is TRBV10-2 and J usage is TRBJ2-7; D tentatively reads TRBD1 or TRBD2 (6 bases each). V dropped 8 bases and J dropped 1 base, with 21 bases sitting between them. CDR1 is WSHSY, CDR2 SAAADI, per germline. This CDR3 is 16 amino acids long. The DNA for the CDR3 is TGCGCCAGCGGGGGCGGGTTAGCGGACTTATCCTACGAGCAGTACTTC. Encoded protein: CASGGGLADLSYEQYF.

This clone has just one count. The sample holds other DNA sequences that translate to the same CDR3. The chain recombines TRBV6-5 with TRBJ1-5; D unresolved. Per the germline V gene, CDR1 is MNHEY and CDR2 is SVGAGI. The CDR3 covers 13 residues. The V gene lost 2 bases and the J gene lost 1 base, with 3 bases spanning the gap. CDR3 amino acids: CASSYRSNQPQHF. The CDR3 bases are TGTGCCAGCAGTTACAGGAGCAATCAGCCCCAGCATTTT.

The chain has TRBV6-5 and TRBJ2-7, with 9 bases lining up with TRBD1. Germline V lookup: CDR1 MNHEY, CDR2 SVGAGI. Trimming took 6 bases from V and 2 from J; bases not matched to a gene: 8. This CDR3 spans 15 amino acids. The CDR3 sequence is CASRDRGQGPYEQYF. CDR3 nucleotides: TGTGCCAGCAGGGACCGGGGACAGGGCCCCTACGAGCAGTACTTC.

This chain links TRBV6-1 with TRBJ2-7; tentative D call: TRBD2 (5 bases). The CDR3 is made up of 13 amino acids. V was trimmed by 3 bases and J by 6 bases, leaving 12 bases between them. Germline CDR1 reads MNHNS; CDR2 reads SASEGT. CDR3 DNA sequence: TGTGCCAGCAGTGATCCTCCAGGAGGCGAGCAGTACTTC. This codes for CASSDPPGGEQYF.

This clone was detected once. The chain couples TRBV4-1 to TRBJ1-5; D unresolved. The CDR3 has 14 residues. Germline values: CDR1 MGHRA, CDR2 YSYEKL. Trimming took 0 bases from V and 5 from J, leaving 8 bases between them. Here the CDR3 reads CASSQDGGDQPQHF. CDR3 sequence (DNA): TGCGCCAGCAGCCAAGATGGTGGGGATCAGCCCCAGCATTTT.

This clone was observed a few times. The CDR3 DNA sequence: TGTGCCAGCAGTAGCCCGGACAGGGCCGGGACTGAAGCTTTCTTT. Residues: CASSSPDRAGTEAFF. The V call is TRBV6-1, the J call TRBJ1-1; TRBD1 agrees at 8 bases. Germline V gene sequence: CDR1 MNHNS, CDR2 SASEGT. V trimming: 5 bases; J trimming: 5 bases; junction bases outside the gene matches: 10. CDR3 length: 15 amino acids.

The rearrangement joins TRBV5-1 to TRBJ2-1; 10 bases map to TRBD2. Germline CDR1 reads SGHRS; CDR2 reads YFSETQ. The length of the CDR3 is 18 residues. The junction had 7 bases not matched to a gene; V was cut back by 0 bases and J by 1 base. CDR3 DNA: TGCGCCAGCAGCTTGGCGGCTAGCGGGGGAAGGTCCTACAATGAGCAGTTCTTC. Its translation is CASSLAASGGRSYNEQFF.

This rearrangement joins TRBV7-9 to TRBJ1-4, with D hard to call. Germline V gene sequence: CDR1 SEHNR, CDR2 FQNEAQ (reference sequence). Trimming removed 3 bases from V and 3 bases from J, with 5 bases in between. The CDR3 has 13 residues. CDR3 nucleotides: TGTGCCAGCAGCTTGAGAGCTAATGAAAAACTGTTTTTT. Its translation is CASSLRANEKLFF.

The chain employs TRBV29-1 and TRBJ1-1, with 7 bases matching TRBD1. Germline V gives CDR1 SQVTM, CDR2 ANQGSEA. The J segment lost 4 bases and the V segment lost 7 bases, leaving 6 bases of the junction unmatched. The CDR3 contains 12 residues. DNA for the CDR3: TGCAGCGCCCGGGACAGCGCCACTGAAGCTTTCTTT. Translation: CSARDSATEAFF.

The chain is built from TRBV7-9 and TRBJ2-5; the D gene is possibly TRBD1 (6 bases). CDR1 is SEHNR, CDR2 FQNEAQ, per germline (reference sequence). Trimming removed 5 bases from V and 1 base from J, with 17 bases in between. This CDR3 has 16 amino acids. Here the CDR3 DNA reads TGTGCCAGCAGCATAACAGGGAAGGGTACCCAAGAGACCCAGTACTTC. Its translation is CASSITGKGTQETQYF.

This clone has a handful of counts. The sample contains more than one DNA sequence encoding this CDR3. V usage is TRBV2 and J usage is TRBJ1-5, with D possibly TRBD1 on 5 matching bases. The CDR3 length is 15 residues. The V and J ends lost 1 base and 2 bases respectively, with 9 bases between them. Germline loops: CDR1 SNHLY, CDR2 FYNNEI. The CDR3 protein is CASSEEGRGNQPQHF. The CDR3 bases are TGTGCCAGCAGTGAAGAGGGCAGGGGCAATCAGCCCCAGCATTTT.

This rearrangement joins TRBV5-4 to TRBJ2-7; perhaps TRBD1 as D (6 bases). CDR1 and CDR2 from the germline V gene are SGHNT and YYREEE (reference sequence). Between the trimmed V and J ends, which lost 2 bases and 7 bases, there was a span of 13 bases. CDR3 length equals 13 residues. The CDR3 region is CASSFYRAGEQYF. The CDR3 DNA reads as TGTGCCAGCAGCTTTTACAGGGCAGGGGAGCAGTACTTC.

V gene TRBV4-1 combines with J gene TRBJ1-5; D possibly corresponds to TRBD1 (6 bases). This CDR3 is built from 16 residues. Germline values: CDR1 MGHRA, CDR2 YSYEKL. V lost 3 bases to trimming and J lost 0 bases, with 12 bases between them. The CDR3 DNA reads TGCGCCAGCAGCCACGGGACACTGAATAGCAATCAGCCCCAGCATTTT. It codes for CASSHGTLNSNQPQHF.

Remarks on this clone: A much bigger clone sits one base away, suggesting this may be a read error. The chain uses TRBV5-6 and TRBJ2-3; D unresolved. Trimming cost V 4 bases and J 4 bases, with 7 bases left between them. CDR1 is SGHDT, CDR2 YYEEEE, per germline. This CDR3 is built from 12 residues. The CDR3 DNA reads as TGTGCCAGCAGCGCCCCCCCAGATACGCAGTATTTT. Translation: CASSAPPDTQYF.

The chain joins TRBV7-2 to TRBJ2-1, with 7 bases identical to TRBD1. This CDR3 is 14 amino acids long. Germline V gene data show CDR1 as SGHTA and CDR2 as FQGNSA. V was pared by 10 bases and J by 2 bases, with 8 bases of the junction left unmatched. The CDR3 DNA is TGTGCCACTAGACAGGGTAGTCCCTACAATGAGCAGTTCTTC. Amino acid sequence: CATRQGSPYNEQFF.

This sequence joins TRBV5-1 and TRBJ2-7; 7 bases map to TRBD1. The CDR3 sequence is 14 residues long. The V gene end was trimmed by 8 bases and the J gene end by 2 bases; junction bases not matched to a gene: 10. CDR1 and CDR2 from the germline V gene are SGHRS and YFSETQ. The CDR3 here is CASSREGQTYEQYF. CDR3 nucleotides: TGCGCCAGTTCCCGTGAGGGACAGACCTACGAGCAGTACTTC.

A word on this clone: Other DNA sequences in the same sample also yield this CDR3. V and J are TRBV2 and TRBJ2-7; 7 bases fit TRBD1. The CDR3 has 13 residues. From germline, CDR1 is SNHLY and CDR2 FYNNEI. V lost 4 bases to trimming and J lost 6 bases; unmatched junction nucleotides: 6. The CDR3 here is CASSGQGVIEQYF. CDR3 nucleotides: TGTGCCAGCAGTGGACAGGGAGTAATCGAGCAGTACTTC. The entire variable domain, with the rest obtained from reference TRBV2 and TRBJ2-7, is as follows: EPEVTQTPSHQVTQMGQEVILRCVPISNHLYFYWYRQILGQKVEFLVSFYNNEISEKSEIFDDQFSVERPDGSNFTLKIRSTKLEDSAMYFCASSGQGVIEQYFGPGTRLTVT.

The chain's CDR3 is CASSPGQGHNSPLHF. Written as DNA, the CDR3 is TGTGCCAGCAGCCCCGGACAGGGACATAATTCACCCCTCCACTTT. The V gene is TRBV5-4, the J gene TRBJ1-6, with TRBD1 matching over 8 bases. The CDR3 extends over 15 amino acids. Germline CDR1 is SGHNT and CDR2 is YYREEE (reference sequence). V lost 4 bases and J lost 5; bases outside the gene matches: 5.

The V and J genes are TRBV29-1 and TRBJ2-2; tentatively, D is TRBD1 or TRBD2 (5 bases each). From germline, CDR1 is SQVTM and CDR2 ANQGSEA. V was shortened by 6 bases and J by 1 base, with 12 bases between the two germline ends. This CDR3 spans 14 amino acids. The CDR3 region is CSVLPGRNTGELFF. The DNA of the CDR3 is TGCAGCGTGTTACCGGGACGGAACACCGGGGAGCTGTTTTTT.

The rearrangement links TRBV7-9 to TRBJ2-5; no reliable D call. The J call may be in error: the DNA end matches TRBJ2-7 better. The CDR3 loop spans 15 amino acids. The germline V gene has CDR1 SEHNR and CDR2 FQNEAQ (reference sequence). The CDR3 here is CASSFPVPSTHEQYF. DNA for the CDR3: TGTGCCAGCAGCTTCCCGGTTCCTAGTACACACGAGCAGTACTTC.

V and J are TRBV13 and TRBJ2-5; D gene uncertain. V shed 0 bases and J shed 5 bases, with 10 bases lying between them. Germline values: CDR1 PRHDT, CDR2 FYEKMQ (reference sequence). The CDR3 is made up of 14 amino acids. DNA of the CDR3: TGTGCCAGCAGCTTAGGGGAGCTTCGGGAGACCCAGTACTTC. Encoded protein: CASSLGELRETQYF.

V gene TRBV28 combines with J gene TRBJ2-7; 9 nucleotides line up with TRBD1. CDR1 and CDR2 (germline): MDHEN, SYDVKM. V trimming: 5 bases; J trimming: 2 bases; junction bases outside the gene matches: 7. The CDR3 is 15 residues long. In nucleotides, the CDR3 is TGTGCCAGCAGTCCGCCGGGACAGGGAACCTACGAGCAGTACTTC. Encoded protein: CASSPPGQGTYEQYF.

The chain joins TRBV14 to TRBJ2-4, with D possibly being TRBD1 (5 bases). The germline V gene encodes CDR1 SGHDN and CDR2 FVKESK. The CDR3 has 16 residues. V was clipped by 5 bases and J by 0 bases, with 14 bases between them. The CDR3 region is CASSERQSLAKNIQYF. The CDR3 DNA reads TGTGCCAGCAGCGAACGACAGTCTCTAGCCAAAAACATTCAGTACTTC.

CDR3 in DNA: TGTGCCAGTACCAAGGGACAGATTGCAACTAATGAAAAACTGTTTTTT. This gives the protein CASTKGQIATNEKLFF. V and J are TRBV19 and TRBJ1-4; 7 bases fit TRBD1. Trimming cost V 7 bases and J 0 bases; bases outside gene matches: 8. From germline, CDR1 is LNHDA and CDR2 SQIVND (reference sequence). CDR3 length: 16 residues. Variable domain in full (rest from reference TRBV19 and TRBJ1-4): DGGITQSPKYLFRKEGQNVTLSCEQNLNHDAMYWYRQDPGQGLRLIYYSQIVNDFQKGDIAEGYSVSREKKESFPLTVTSAQKNPTAFYLCASTKGQIATNEKLFFGSGTQLSVL.

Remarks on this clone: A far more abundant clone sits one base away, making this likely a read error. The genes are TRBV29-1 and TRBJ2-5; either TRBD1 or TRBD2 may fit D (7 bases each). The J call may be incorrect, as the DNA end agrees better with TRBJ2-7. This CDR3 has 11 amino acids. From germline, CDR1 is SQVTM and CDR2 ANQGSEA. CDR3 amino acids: CSVARGGEQYF. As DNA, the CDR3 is TGCAGCGTTGCCAGGGGGGGCGAGCAGTACTTC.